Listed below are T cell receptor beta chains from one sample, sequenced in a study of T cells in Graves' hyperthyroidism and ophthalmopathy. TCRdb passed the multiplex PCR reads through MiXCR, listing each CDR3 protein once. The profile shows 300,000 or so distinct CDR3 sequences, 17% of them singletons. Input material: blood. The origin of the receptors is a woman aged 55 to 70 with Graves' ophthalmopathy. Both conserved end residues are part of each CDR3. A D gene is named only where the DNA matches it firmly. Size is stated for part of the rows, as once, few or many counts, or as a class when the clone is expanded.

clone size: once
J gene: TRBJ2-7
D gene: TRBD1
V gene: TRBV24-1
CDR3 protein: CATSEGQGIHEQYF
CDR3 DNA: TGTGCCACCAGTGAGGGACAGGGTATCCACGAGCAGTACTTC

clone size: many
J gene: TRBJ1-1
D gene: NA
V gene: TRBV7-9
CDR3 protein: CASIGDMNTEAFF
CDR3 DNA: TGTGCCAGCATAGGGGACATGAACACTGAAGCTTTCTTT

clone size: NA
J gene: TRBJ2-7
D gene: NA
V gene: TRBV18
CDR3 protein: CASSPPSQGSYEQYF
CDR3 DNA: TGTGCCAGCTCACCACCTTCTCAGGGGTCCTACGAGCAGTACTTC

clone size: many
J gene: TRBJ2-7
D gene: TRBD2
V gene: TRBV27
CDR3 protein: CASSPQGLADTYEQYF
CDR3 DNA: TGTGCCAGCAGTCCGCAGGGACTAGCGGACACCTACGAGCAGTACTTC

clone size: NA
J gene: TRBJ1-2
D gene: NA
V gene: TRBV29-1
CDR3 protein: CSVEDSEGDHYGYTF
CDR3 DNA: TGCAGCGTTGAAGATTCGGAGGGGGACCACTATGGCTACACCTTC

clone size: many
J gene: TRBJ2-1
D gene: TRBD1
V gene: TRBV5-6
CDR3 protein: CASSSDRVVGNEQFF
CDR3 DNA: TGTGCCAGCAGCTCGGACAGGGTTGTAGGCAATGAGCAGTTCTTC

clone size: many
J gene: TRBJ1-2
D gene: NA
V gene: TRBV6-2/TRBV6-3
CDR3 protein: CASSENNYGYTF
CDR3 DNA: TGTGCCTCATCGGAAAATAACTATGGCTACACCTTC

clone size: NA
J gene: TRBJ1-6
D gene: NA
V gene: TRBV6-4
CDR3 protein: CASSVTNSPLHF
CDR3 DNA: TGTGCCAGCAGTGTGACTAATTCACCCCTCCACTTT

clone size: many
J gene: TRBJ2-7
D gene: TRBD2
V gene: TRBV28
CDR3 protein: CASSPGLAGGGSGEQYF
CDR3 DNA: TGTGCCAGCAGTCCGGGACTAGCGGGAGGTGGTTCGGGCGAGCAGTACTTC

clone size: NA
J gene: TRBJ1-1
D gene: NA
V gene: TRBV19
CDR3 protein: CASSPRVVTEAFF
CDR3 DNA: TGTGCCAGTAGTCCCCGAGTTGTCACTGAAGCTTTCTTT

clone size: many
J gene: TRBJ1-1
D gene: NA
V gene: TRBV18
CDR3 protein: CASSPGRDTEAFF
CDR3 DNA: TGTGCCAGCTCACCAGGAAGGGACACTGAAGCTTTCTTT

clone size: many
J gene: TRBJ1-5
D gene: NA
V gene: TRBV11-2
CDR3 protein: CASSSPGGGDQPQHF
CDR3 DNA: TGTGCCAGCAGCTCCCCGGGAGGGGGGGATCAGCCCCAGCATTTT

clone size: many
J gene: TRBJ2-1
D gene: NA
V gene: TRBV7-9
CDR3 protein: CASSLWTAANNEQFF
CDR3 DNA: TGTGCCAGCAGCCTCTGGACAGCCGCGAACAATGAGCAGTTCTTC

clone size: few
J gene: TRBJ1-6
D gene: TRBD1
V gene: TRBV7-6
CDR3 protein: CASSEGQGDNSPLHF
CDR3 DNA: TGTGCCAGCAGCGAAGGACAGGGGGATAATTCACCCCTCCACTTT

clone size: NA
J gene: TRBJ2-1
D gene: NA
V gene: TRBV20-1
CDR3 protein: CSAMGTGSYNEQFF
CDR3 DNA: TGCAGTGCTATGGGAACTGGGTCCTACAATGAGCAGTTCTTC

clone size: NA
J gene: TRBJ2-1
D gene: TRBD2
V gene: TRBV7-3
CDR3 protein: CASSLITSGNNEQFF
CDR3 DNA: TGTGCCAGCAGCTTAATCACTAGCGGGAACAATGAGCAGTTCTTC

clone size: many
J gene: TRBJ2-3
D gene: NA
V gene: TRBV3-1
CDR3 protein: CASSQVAEAYTDTQYF
CDR3 DNA: TGTGCCAGCAGCCAAGTTGCGGAGGCCTACACAGATACGCAGTATTTT

clone size: NA
J gene: TRBJ1-1
D gene: NA
V gene: TRBV19
CDR3 protein: CASTSWGGNTEAFF
CDR3 DNA: TGTGCCAGTACCTCCTGGGGCGGGAACACTGAAGCTTTCTTT

clone size: NA
J gene: TRBJ2-1
D gene: TRBD2
V gene: TRBV10-3
CDR3 protein: CAISGASGSPNEQFF
CDR3 DNA: TGTGCCATCAGTGGAGCTAGCGGGAGTCCGAATGAGCAGTTCTTC

clone size: few
J gene: TRBJ2-7
D gene: NA
V gene: TRBV4-1
CDR3 protein: CASSPDTNRYYEQYF
CDR3 DNA: TGCGCCAGCAGCCCCGACACGAACCGTTACTACGAGCAGTACTTC

clone size: few
J gene: TRBJ2-1
D gene: NA
V gene: TRBV5-5
CDR3 protein: CASSLEQHNEQFF
CDR3 DNA: TGTGCCAGCAGCTTGGAGCAGCACAATGAGCAGTTCTTC

clone size: many
J gene: TRBJ1-1
D gene: NA
V gene: TRBV6-1
CDR3 protein: CASSHGRYTEAFF
CDR3 DNA: TGTGCCAGCAGTCACGGACGGTACACTGAAGCTTTCTTT

clone size: few
J gene: TRBJ1-2
D gene: NA
V gene: TRBV29-1
CDR3 protein: CSVQGTLLYGYTF
CDR3 DNA: TGCAGCGTACAGGGAACCCTCCTCTATGGCTACACCTTC

clone size: many
J gene: TRBJ2-1
D gene: TRBD1
V gene: TRBV28
CDR3 protein: CASSLSAGGPYNEQFF
CDR3 DNA: TGTGCCAGCAGCTTATCAGCAGGGGGACCCTACAATGAGCAGTTCTTC

clone size: few
J gene: TRBJ1-1
D gene: NA
V gene: TRBV29-1
CDR3 protein: CSVETSNTEAFF
CDR3 DNA: TGCAGCGTTGAGACGAGCAACACTGAAGCTTTCTTT

clone size: once
J gene: TRBJ2-3
D gene: NA
V gene: TRBV11-1
CDR3 protein: CASYGHLTDTQYF
CDR3 DNA: TGTGCCAGCTACGGACACCTCACAGATACGCAGTATTTT

clone size: many
J gene: TRBJ2-2
D gene: TRBD1
V gene: TRBV6-6
CDR3 protein: CASSYRGPTGELFF
CDR3 DNA: TGTGCCAGCAGTTACAGGGGGCCCACCGGGGAGCTGTTTTTT

clone size: NA
J gene: TRBJ1-2
D gene: NA
V gene: TRBV5-1
CDR3 protein: CASSYTATLALGYTF
CDR3 DNA: TGCGCCAGCAGTTACACGGCGACGCTGGCTTTAGGCTACACCTTC

clone size: many
J gene: TRBJ2-1
D gene: TRBD2
V gene: TRBV24-1
CDR3 protein: CATSDPSGGFNNEQFF
CDR3 DNA: TGTGCCACCAGTGATCCTAGCGGGGGATTTAACAATGAGCAGTTCTTC

clone size: many
J gene: TRBJ2-1
D gene: NA
V gene: TRBV12-3/TRBV12-4
CDR3 protein: CASSSWGGGNEQFF
CDR3 DNA: TGTGCCAGCAGCAGCTGGGGTGGGGGCAATGAGCAGTTCTTC

clone size: once
J gene: TRBJ2-5
D gene: NA
V gene: TRBV20-1
CDR3 protein: CSARDAGFGVQETQYF
CDR3 DNA: TGCAGTGCTAGAGATGCAGGGTTTGGGGTACAAGAGACCCAGTACTTC

clone size: many
J gene: TRBJ2-3
D gene: TRBD1
V gene: TRBV7-2
CDR3 protein: CASSLEGPDRGADTQYF
CDR3 DNA: TGTGCCAGCAGCTTAGAAGGACCTGACAGGGGAGCAGATACGCAGTATTTT